The clone carrying this TCR beta chain has at least ten counts. Its antigen is unknown. Mouse names are used for the genes. The read ends 4 residues before the CDR3 terminus; that terminus is restored from the germline J gene. The germline CDR1 and CDR2 sequences are MNHDT and YYDKIL. The CDR3 runs to 14 residues. V lost 3 bases, J lost 0 bases, and 7 bases lay in between. The data derive from a study of CD8+ T cells in alopecia areata. Looking at the study overall: Transfer of skin from 6-12-month-old C3H/HeJ graft donors with spontaneous alopecia was made to approximately 7-11-week-old female C3H/HeJ mice. Study conclusions and caveats: Possibly as an HLA-related effect, TCR sharing across patients appeared less clear than in mice. Clonality exceeded that of normal scalp in lesional scalp, most notably in alopecia totalis/universalis.

Investigators isolated RNA and reverse transcribed it into cDNA to act as the sequencing template. Clones were sequenced by immunoSEQ multiplex PCR, and TCRdb holds only the in-frame ones, with some missing. The repertoire has approximately 110,000 clones, none seen only once; the ten largest take 15% to 20%. This clonotype originated in a C3H/HeJ mouse with alopecia areata. Strain haplotype at MHC: H2-k. The chain couples TRBV17 to TRBJ2-5; D perhaps matches TRBD1 (6 bases). The sample was lesional skin. The chain's CDR3 is CASSRGQNQDTQYF. Incomplete CDR3 DNA: TGTGCTAGCAGTAGGGGACAAAACCAAGAC.